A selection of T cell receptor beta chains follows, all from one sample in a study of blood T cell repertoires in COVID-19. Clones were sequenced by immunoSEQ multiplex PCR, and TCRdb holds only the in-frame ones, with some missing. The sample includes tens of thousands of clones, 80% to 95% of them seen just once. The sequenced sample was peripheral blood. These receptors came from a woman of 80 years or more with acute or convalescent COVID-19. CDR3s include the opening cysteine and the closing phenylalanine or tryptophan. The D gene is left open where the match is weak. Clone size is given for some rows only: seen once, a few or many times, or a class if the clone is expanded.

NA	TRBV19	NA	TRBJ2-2	TGTGCCAGTAGTATACGGGGGGCCACGGACACCGGGGAGCTGTTTTTT	CASSIRGATDTGELFF
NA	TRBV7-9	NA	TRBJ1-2	TGTGCCAGCAGCTTAACACAGGGTCCTAATGGCTACACCTTC	CASSLTQGPNGYTF
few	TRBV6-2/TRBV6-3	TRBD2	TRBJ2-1	TGTGCCAGCAGTTACGAGCGGGGGGGACGGTCCTACAATGAGCAGTTCTTC	CASSYERGGRSYNEQFF
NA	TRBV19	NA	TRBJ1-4	TGTGCCAGTAGTCGCATTCGGGCCGGGGGTGAAAAACTGTTTTTT	CASSRIRAGGEKLFF
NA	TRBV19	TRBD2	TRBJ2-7	TGTGCCAGTAGTACAACTAGCGGGGGGAACCCCTACGAGCAGTACTTC	CASSTTSGGNPYEQYF
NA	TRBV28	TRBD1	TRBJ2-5	TGTGCCAGCAGTTTAGTGACAGGGCCCCAAGAGACCCAGTACTTC	CASSLVTGPQETQYF
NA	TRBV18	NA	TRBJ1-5	TGTGCCAGCTCACCTTCCTCCCGGACGCGAGGAGGGAATCAGCCCCAGCATTTT	CASSPSSRTRGGNQPQHF
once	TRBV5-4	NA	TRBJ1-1	TGTGCCAGCAGCTTGGTAAGCCCTATGAACACTGAAGCTTTCTTT	CASSLVSPMNTEAFF
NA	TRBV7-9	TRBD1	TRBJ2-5	TGTGCCAGCAGTCCTCCGCGCAGGGGGCGAGAGACCCAGTACTTC	CASSPPRRGRETQYF
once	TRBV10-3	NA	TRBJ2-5	TGTGCCAGTTCAGCGTACCAAGAGACCCAGTACTTC	CASSAYQETQYF
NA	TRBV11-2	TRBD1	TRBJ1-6	TGTGCCAGCAGCGGAAAGGGACAGGGGGCTTCACCCCTCCACTTT	CASSGKGQGASPLHF
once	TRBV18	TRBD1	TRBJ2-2	TGTGCCAGCTCAACGACAGGGGGCTCCGGGGAGCTGTTTTTT	CASSTTGGSGELFF
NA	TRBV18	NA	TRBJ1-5	TGTGCCAGCTCAAGGGGCTCGAGTCAGCCCCAGCATTTT	CASSRGSSQPQHF
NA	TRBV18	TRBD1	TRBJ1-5	TGTGCCAGCTCACCCGGGACAGGGATAAATCAGCCCCAGCATTTT	CASSPGTGINQPQHF
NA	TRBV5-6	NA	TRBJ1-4	TGTGCCAGCAGCTTGCAGGGGCCGACGGTAGGGGAAAAACTGTTTTTT	CASSLQGPTVGEKLFF
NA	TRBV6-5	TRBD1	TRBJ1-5	TGTGCCAGCAGGACGACAGGGGGGGTTCAGCCCCAGCATTTT	CASRTTGGVQPQHF
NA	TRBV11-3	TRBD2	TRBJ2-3	TGTGCCAGCAGCTTAGGACTAGCGGGGGTCGCAGATACGCAGTATTTT	CASSLGLAGVADTQYF
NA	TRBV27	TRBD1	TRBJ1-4	TGTGCCAGCACAAGACAGGGGGCAGGAGAAAAACTGTTTTTT	CASTRQGAGEKLFF